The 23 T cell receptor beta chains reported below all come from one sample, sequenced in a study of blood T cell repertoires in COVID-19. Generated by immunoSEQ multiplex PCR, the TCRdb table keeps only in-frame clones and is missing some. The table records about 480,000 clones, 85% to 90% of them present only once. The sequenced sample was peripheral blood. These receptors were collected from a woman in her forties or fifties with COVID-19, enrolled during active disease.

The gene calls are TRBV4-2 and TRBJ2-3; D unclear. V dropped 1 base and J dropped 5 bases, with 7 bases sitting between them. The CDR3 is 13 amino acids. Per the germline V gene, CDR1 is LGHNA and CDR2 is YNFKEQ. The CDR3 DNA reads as TGTGCCAGCAGCCAAGGTATTATAGATACGCAGTATTTT. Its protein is CASSQGIIDTQYF.

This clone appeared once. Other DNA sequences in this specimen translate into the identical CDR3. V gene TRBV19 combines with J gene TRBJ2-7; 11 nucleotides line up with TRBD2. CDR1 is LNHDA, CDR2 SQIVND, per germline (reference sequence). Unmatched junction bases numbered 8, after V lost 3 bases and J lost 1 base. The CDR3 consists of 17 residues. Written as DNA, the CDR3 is TGTGCCAGTAGTATCCCCAGACTAGCGGGGATATCCTACGAGCAGTACTTC. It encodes CASSIPRLAGISYEQYF. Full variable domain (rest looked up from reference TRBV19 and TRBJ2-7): DGGITQSPKYLFRKEGQNVTLSCEQNLNHDAMYWYRQDPGQGLRLIYYSQIVNDFQKGDIAEGYSVSREKKESFPLTVTSAQKNPTAFYLCASSIPRLAGISYEQYFGPGTRLTVT.

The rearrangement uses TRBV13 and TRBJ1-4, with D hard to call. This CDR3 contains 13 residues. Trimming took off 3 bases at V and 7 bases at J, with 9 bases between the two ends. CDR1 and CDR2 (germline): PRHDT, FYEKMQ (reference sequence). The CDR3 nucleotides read TGTGCCAGCAGCTTTCTAGCAGGTGAAAAACTGTTTTTT. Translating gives CASSFLAGEKLFF. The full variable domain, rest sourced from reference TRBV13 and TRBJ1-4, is AAGVIQSPRHLIKEKRETATLKCYPIPRHDTVYWYQQGPGQDPQFLISFYEKMQSDKGSIPDRFSAQQFSDYHSELNMSSLELGDSALYFCASSFLAGEKLFFGSGTQLSVL.

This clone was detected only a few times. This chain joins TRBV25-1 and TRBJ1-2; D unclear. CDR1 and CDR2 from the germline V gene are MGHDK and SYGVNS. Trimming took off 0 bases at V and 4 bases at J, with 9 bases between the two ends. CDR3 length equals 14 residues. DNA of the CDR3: TGTGCCAGCAGTGAATACGGGGAAACCTATGGCTACACCTTC. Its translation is CASSEYGETYGYTF.

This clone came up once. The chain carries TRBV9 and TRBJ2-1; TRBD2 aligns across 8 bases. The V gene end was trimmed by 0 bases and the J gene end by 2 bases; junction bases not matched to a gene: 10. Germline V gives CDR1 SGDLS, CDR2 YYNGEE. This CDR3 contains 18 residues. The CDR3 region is CASSVDEQGLEPYNEQFF. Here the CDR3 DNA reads TGTGCCAGCAGCGTAGATGAGCAGGGACTAGAACCCTACAATGAGCAGTTCTTC.

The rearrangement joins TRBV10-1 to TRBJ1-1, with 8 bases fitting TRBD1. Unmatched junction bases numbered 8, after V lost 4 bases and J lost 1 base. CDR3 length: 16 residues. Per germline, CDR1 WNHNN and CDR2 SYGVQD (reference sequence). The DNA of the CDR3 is TGCGCCAGCAGTGCTGGACAGGGCCCACGGAACACTGAAGCTTTCTTT. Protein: CASSAGQGPRNTEAFF.

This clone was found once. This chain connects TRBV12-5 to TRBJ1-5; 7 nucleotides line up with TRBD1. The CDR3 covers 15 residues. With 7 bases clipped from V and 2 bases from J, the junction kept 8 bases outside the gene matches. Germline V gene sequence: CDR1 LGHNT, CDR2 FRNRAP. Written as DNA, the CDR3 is TGTGCTAGTGCCTCGGACAGGTTAGGCAATCAGCCCCAGCATTTT. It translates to CASASDRLGNQPQHF.

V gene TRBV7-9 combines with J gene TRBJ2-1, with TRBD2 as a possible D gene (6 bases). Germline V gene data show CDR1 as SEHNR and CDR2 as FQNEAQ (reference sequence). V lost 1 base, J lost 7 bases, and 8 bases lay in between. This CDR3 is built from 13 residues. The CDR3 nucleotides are TGTGCCAGCAGCTTAGGGGCGGGAAATGAGCAGTTCTTC. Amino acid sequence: CASSLGAGNEQFF.

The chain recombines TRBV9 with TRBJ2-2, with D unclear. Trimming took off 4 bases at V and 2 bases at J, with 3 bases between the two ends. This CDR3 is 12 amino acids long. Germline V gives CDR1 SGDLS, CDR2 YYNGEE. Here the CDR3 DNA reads TGTGCCAGCAGCCCTAACACCGGGGAGCTGTTTTTT. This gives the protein CASSPNTGELFF.

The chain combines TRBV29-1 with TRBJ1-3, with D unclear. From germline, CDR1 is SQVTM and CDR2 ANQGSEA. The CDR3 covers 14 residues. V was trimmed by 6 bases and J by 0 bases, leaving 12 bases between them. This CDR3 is CSVSKAGSGNTIYF. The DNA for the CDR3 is TGCAGCGTATCAAAAGCCGGCTCTGGAAACACCATATATTTT.

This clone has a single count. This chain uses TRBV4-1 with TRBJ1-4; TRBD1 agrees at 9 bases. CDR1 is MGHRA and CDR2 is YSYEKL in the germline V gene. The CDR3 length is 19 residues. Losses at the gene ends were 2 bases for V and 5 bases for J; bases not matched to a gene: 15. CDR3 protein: CASSQPLTGGRRKNEKLFF. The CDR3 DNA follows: TGCGCCAGCAGCCAACCTCTGACAGGGGGACGTCGAAAAAATGAAAAACTGTTTTTT.

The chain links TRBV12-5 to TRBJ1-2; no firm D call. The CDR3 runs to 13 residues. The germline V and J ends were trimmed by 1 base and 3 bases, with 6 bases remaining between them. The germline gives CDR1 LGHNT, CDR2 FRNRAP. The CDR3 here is CASGLDSYYGYTF. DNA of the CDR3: TGTGCTAGTGGTTTGGACAGCTACTATGGCTACACCTTC.

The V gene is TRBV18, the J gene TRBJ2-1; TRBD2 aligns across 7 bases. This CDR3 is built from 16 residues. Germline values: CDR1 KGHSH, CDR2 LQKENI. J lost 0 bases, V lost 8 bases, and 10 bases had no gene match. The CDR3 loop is CASRTRGGLSYNEQFF. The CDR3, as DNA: TGTGCCAGCCGAACCCGGGGAGGGCTCTCCTACAATGAGCAGTTCTTC.

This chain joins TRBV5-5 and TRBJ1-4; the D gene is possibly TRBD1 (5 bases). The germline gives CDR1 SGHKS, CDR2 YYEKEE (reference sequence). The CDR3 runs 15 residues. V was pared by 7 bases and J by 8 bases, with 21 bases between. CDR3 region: CASLNSLGGIEKLFF. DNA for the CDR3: TGTGCCAGCCTTAATAGTCTGGGGGGAATAGAAAAACTGTTTTTT.

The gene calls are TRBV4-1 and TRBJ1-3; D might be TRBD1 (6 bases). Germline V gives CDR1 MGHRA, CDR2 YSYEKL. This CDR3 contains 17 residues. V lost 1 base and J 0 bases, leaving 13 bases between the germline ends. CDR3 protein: CASSQVMGHRSGNTIYF. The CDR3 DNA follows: TGCGCCAGCAGCCAAGTGATGGGACACCGCTCTGGAAACACCATATATTTT.

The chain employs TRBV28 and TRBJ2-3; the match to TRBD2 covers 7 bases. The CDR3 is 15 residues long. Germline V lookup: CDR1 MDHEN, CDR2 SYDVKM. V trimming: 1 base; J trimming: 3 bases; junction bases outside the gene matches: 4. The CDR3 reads CASSLLTGGTDTQYF. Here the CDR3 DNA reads TGTGCCAGCAGTTTATTAACGGGGGGAACAGATACGCAGTATTTT.

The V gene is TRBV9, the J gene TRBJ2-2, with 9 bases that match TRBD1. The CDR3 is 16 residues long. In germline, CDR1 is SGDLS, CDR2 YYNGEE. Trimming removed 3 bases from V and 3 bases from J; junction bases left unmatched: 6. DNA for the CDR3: TGTGCCAGCAGCGCACCGGGACAGGGACACACCGGGGAGCTGTTTTTT. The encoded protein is CASSAPGQGHTGELFF.

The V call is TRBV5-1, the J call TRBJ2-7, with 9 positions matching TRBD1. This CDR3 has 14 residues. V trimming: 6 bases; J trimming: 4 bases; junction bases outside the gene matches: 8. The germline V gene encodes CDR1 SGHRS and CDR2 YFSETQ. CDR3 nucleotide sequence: TGCGCCAGCACCAACCGGGACAGGGCTTACGAGCAGTACTTC. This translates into CASTNRDRAYEQYF.

CDR3 residues: CASSTKSQGAYAGEIYGYTF. DNA for the CDR3: TGCGCCAGCAGCACCAAGTCACAGGGGGCCTACGCGGGAGAAATCTATGGCTACACCTTC. This chain uses TRBV5-1 with TRBJ1-2; 9 positions agree with TRBD1. Per the germline V gene, CDR1 is SGHRS and CDR2 is YFSETQ. The CDR3 is 20 amino acids. V shed 4 bases, J shed 4 bases, and the junction held 23 bases outside the gene matches.

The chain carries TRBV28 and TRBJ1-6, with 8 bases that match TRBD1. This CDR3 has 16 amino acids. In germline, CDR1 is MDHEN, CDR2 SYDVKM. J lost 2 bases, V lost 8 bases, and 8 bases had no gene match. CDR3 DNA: TGTGCCAGCTCCGGGATCAGGGGGCCCTATAATTCACCCCTCCACTTT. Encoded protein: CASSGIRGPYNSPLHF.

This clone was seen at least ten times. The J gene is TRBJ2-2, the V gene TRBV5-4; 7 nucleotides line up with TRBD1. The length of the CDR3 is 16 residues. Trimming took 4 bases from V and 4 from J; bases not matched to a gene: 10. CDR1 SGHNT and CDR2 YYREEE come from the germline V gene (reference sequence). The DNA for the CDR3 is TGTGCCAGCAGCCCGCTCCCAGGGGGAGTCACCGGGGAGCTGTTTTTT. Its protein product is CASSPLPGGVTGELFF.

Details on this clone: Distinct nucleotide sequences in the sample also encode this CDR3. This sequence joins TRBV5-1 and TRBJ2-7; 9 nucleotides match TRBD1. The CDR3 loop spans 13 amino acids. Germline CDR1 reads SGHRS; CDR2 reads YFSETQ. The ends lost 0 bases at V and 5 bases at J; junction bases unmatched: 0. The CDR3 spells CASSLGTGDEQYF. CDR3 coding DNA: TGCGCCAGCAGCTTGGGGACAGGGGACGAGCAGTACTTC.

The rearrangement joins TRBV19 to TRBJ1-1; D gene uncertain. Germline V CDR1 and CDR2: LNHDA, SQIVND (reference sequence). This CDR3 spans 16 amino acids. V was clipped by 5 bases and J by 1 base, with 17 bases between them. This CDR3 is CASSVPSGLTNTEAFF. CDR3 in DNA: TGTGCCAGTAGTGTCCCAAGTGGGCTTACGAACACTGAAGCTTTCTTT. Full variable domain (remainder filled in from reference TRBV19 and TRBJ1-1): DGGITQSPKYLFRKEGQNVTLSCEQNLNHDAMYWYRQDPGQGLRLIYYSQIVNDFQKGDIAEGYSVSREKKESFPLTVTSAQKNPTAFYLCASSVPSGLTNTEAFFGQGTRLTVV.